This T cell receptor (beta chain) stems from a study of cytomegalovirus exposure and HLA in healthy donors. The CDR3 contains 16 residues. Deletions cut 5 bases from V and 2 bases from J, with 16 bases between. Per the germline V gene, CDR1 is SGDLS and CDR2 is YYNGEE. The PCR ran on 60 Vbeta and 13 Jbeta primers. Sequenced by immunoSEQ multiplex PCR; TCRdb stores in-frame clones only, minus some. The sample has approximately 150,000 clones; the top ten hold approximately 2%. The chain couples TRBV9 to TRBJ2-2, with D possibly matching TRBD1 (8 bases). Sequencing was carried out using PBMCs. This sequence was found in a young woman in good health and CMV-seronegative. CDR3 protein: CASSAQGGENTGELFF. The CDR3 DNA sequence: TGTGCCAGCAGTGCACAGGGGGGGGAAAACACCGGGGAGCTGTTTTTT.